This T cell receptor beta chain stems from a study of blood T cell repertoires in COVID-19. Study summary: The United States, Italy and Spain supplied acute and convalescent COVID-19 samples. Sample material is recorded as cDNA or gDNA derived from T cells, B-cell-depleted T cells, or PBMCs.

The V gene lost 1 base and the J gene lost 8 bases, with 14 bases spanning the gap. The CDR3 consists of 14 residues. The germline gives CDR1 SEHNR, CDR2 FQNEAQ (reference sequence). In the original analysis: For nucleated cells, counts were estimated from reference gene primer amplification. Assay used: immunoSEQ multiplex PCR; TCRdb lists only in-frame clones, some missing. That table gives V, J and clone size, and the DNA gave D and trimming. The sample lists about 28,000 clones, 84% occurring once. This chain uses TRBV7-9 with TRBJ1-2; D gene uncertain. The sequenced material came from peripheral blood. The source is a man between 70 and 80 years old with active COVID-19. CDR3 region: CASSLGSEARGYTF. CDR3 nucleotides: TGTGCCAGCAGCTTAGGGTCCGAGGCTCGAGGCTACACCTTC.